Each of the 15 T cell receptor beta chains below was sequenced from the same sample in a study of shared clonotypes between healthy human individuals. Measured with immunoSEQ multiplex PCR; TCRdb has only the in-frame clones, and not every one. The repertoire holds approximately 88,000 clones, with roughly three quarters as singletons. Sequenced input: memory CD8+ T cells sorted from blood. The subset: CD45RO+ cells pooled with CCR7-negative TemRA cells. The receptors come from a man aged 25-40 years in good health.

The rearrangement joins TRBV9 to TRBJ2-3, with D hard to call. The CDR3 totals 13 residues. Germline CDR1 and CDR2: SGDLS and YYNGEE. V lost 3 bases to trimming and J lost 3 bases, with 8 bases between them. DNA of the CDR3: TGTGCCAGCAGCGACACAAGAACAGATACGCAGTATTTT. Its translation: CASSDTRTDTQYF.

The rearrangement joins TRBV18 to TRBJ2-3; D is possibly TRBD2 (6 bases). The germline V gene has CDR1 KGHSH and CDR2 LQKENI. The CDR3 is made up of 17 amino acids. Trimming left V 2 bases short and J 3 bases short, with 18 bases between. CDR3 protein: CASSPYITSLKTDTQYF. CDR3 DNA sequence: TGTGCCAGCTCACCATACATCACTAGCCTTAAAACAGATACGCAGTATTTT.

This clone was detected only a few times. V gene TRBV25-1 combines with J gene TRBJ2-2, with D perhaps matching TRBD1 (6 bases). This CDR3 region has 17 residues. Between the trimmed V and J ends, which lost 6 bases and 1 base, there was a span of 18 bases. Germline CDR1 is MGHDK and CDR2 is SYGVNS. CDR3 protein: CASSGTRQVLNTGELFF. CDR3 in DNA: TGTGCCAGCAGCGGAACTAGACAGGTTCTGAACACCGGGGAGCTGTTTTTT.

In regard to this clone: At one boundary the junction diverges from the germline segment, which might be a read error. The chain joins TRBV19 to TRBJ2-1; D is unclear. The V gene's germline CDR1 is LNHDA and CDR2 SQIVND (reference sequence). The CDR3 loop spans 14 amino acids. The CDR3 protein is CASSIQISDNEQFF. The CDR3 nucleotides are TGTGCCAGTAGTATCCAGATCTCCGACAATGAGCAGTTCTTC.

The chain combines TRBV27 with TRBJ1-1, with D possibly being TRBD1 (5 bases). CDR1 and CDR2 (germline): MNHEY, SMNVEV (reference sequence). V was cut by 4 bases and J by 1 base, with 7 bases left in between. The CDR3 is 13 amino acids. CDR3 DNA: TGTGCCAGCAGTTCTGGGGGGAACACTGAAGCTTTCTTT. Amino acids: CASSSGGNTEAFF.

The rearrangement joins TRBV18 to TRBJ2-5; no firm D call. The germline V gene encodes CDR1 KGHSH and CDR2 LQKENI. The CDR3 is 14 residues long. Trimming took 6 bases from V and 1 from J, leaving 12 bases between them. CDR3 DNA: TGTGCCAGCTCGTACTCCATCGGCCAAGAGACCCAGTACTTC. Amino acid sequence: CASSYSIGQETQYF.

V and J are TRBV6-1 and TRBJ2-4; a possible D gene is TRBD1 (5 bases). Trimming left V 4 bases short and J 0 bases short, with 19 bases between. This CDR3 has 18 amino acids. Germline CDR1 and CDR2: MNHNS and SASEGT. The CDR3 nucleotides read TGTGCCAGCAGTGGACCCACTGACAGAATCATAGCCAAAAACATTCAGTACTTC. It codes for CASSGPTDRIIAKNIQYF.

The chain carries TRBV6-5 and TRBJ1-1; TRBD1 agrees at 8 bases. This CDR3 contains 15 residues. V gave up 8 bases and J gave up 1 base; unmatched junction bases: 9. The germline gives CDR1 MNHEY, CDR2 SVGAGI. As DNA, the CDR3 is TGTGCCAGCTACCCCCTCGGGACAGGGAACACTGAAGCTTTCTTT. Protein product: CASYPLGTGNTEAFF.

This clone came up once. This chain uses TRBV6-1 with TRBJ1-2; D unresolved. V lost 10 bases, J lost 5 bases, and 11 bases lay in between. Germline V gene lookup returns CDR1 MNHNS and CDR2 SASEGT. This CDR3 region has 11 residues. The CDR3 region has the DNA TGTGCCACCCGGTCCGCGTATGGCTACACCTTC. As protein: CATRSAYGYTF.

This clone was observed once. The V gene is TRBV2, the J gene TRBJ2-1; D ambiguous. CDR1 is SNHLY and CDR2 is FYNNEI in the germline V gene. The CDR3 loop spans 11 amino acids. The V and J ends lost 4 bases and 4 bases respectively, with 2 bases between them. The CDR3 spells CASSVYNEQFF. The CDR3 DNA reads TGTGCCAGCAGTGTATACAATGAGCAGTTCTTC.

V gene TRBV7-2 combines with J gene TRBJ2-1, with D hard to call. Germline V gives CDR1 SGHTA, CDR2 FQGNSA. CDR3 size: 18 residues. The V end was cut by 1 base, the J end by 1 base, with 17 bases between. This CDR3 is CASSLGLSAKRSYNEQFF. The CDR3 region has the DNA TGTGCCAGCAGCTTAGGGTTATCAGCGAAGAGGTCCTACAATGAGCAGTTCTTC.

This clone has more than one count but fewer than ten. This chain joins TRBV5-1 and TRBJ2-2, with D perhaps matching TRBD1 (5 bases). Germline assignment: CDR1 SGHRS and CDR2 YFSETQ. CDR3 size: 14 residues. Trimming took 4 bases from V and 7 from J, leaving 14 bases between them. The CDR3 bases are TGCGCCAGCAGCCTACAGGACCCGAGCGGGGAGCTGTTTTTT. This encodes CASSLQDPSGELFF. Combining the CDR3 with reference TRBV5-1 and TRBJ2-2 gives the whole variable domain KAGVTQTPRYLIKTRGQQVTLSCSPISGHRSVSWYQQTPGQGLQFLFEYFSETQRNKGNFPGRFSGRQFSNSRSEMNVSTLELGDSALYLCASSLQDPSGELFFGEGSRLTVL.

This clone was counted ten times or more. J is TRBJ2-7 and V is TRBV28; weak D call: TRBD1 (5 bases). Germline V gene data show CDR1 as MDHEN and CDR2 as SYDVKM. V was clipped by 10 bases and J by 1 base, with 11 bases between them. This CDR3 is built from 12 residues. The CDR3 here is CATQELSYEQYF. As DNA, the CDR3 is TGTGCCACACAGGAGCTTTCCTACGAGCAGTACTTC.

The chain is built from TRBV4-2 and TRBJ2-5; D remains unclear. CDR1 LGHNA and CDR2 YNFKEQ come from the germline V gene. The CDR3 covers 15 residues. The V end was cut by 0 bases, the J end by 6 bases, with 14 bases between. CDR3 protein: CASSQERLVAKTQYF. In DNA, the CDR3 is TGTGCCAGCAGCCAAGAACGGCTAGTGGCAAAGACCCAGTACTTC.

As DNA, the CDR3 is TGTGCCAGCACCCACTCGACAGGGCTGTCCTACGAGCAGTACTTC. This sequence encodes CASTHSTGLSYEQYF. The V and J genes are TRBV11-2 and TRBJ2-7; 7 bases match TRBD1. The germline gives CDR1 SGHAT, CDR2 FQNNGV. V gave up 7 bases and J gave up 1 base; unmatched junction bases: 10. This CDR3 comprises 15 residues.